This entry lists 18 T cell receptor beta chains sequenced from one sample in a study of blood T cell repertoires in COVID-19. TCRdb's copy holds only in-frame clones and misses some; the assay was immunoSEQ multiplex PCR. The sample records roughly 40,000 clones, more than 70% being singletons. Input material: peripheral blood. These receptor sequences come from a man between 65 and 85 years old with acute or convalescent COVID-19.

This sequence joins TRBV5-4 and TRBJ2-5; maybe TRBD1 (6 bases). V lost 4 bases, J lost 4 bases, and 11 bases lay in between. Per germline, CDR1 SGHNT and CDR2 YYREEE (reference sequence). This CDR3 region has 13 residues. The CDR3 sequence: CASSITGRETQYF. DNA for the CDR3: TGTGCCAGCAGCATAACAGGGCGAGAGACCCAGTACTTC.

The chain links TRBV18 to TRBJ2-4; D may be TRBD1 (6 bases). This CDR3 is 13 amino acids long. V lost 5 bases and J lost 6, with 11 bases in between. Germline V lookup: CDR1 KGHSH, CDR2 LQKENI. The CDR3, as DNA: TGTGCCAGCTCAGCCGGGACACGAAACATTCAGTACTTC. This translates into CASSAGTRNIQYF.

V usage is TRBV4-3 and J usage is TRBJ2-7; 7 bases are shared with TRBD1. The CDR3 loop spans 16 amino acids. Germline lookup yields CDR1 LGHNA and CDR2 YSLEER. V was pared by 3 bases and J by 0 bases, with 8 bases of the junction left unmatched. CDR3 bases: TGCGCCAGCAGCCAGGAAGTCGGGACAGTCTCCTACGAGCAGTACTTC. Its translation is CASSQEVGTVSYEQYF.

The chain combines TRBV19 with TRBJ2-7; 7 bases are shared with TRBD2. This CDR3 contains 14 residues. Germline V gives CDR1 LNHDA, CDR2 SQIVND (reference sequence). V lost 5 bases to trimming and J lost 5 bases; unmatched junction nucleotides: 9. The CDR3 sequence: CASSPASGTHEQYF. The CDR3 coding sequence is TGTGCCAGTAGTCCGGCTAGCGGAACCCACGAGCAGTACTTC.

The J gene is TRBJ1-3, the V gene TRBV18; TRBD1 is a possible D gene (5 bases). There are 14 residues in the CDR3. V lost 8 bases and J lost 2, with 13 bases in between. From germline, CDR1 is KGHSH and CDR2 LQKENI. CDR3 amino acids: CASAEGRTGNTIYF. CDR3 DNA: TGTGCCAGCGCGGAGGGACGAACTGGAAACACCATATATTTT.

This chain joins TRBV18 and TRBJ1-4; the D is unclear. Trimming stripped 1 base from V and 5 bases from J, with 11 bases between. Germline values: CDR1 KGHSH, CDR2 LQKENI. This CDR3 contains 15 residues. CDR3 nucleotide sequence: TGTGCCAGCTCACCACGTGGAGGCTTCAATGAAAAACTGTTTTTT. It codes for CASSPRGGFNEKLFF.

CDR3 protein: CASSLGRDIDRQFF. The CDR3, as DNA: TGTGCCAGCAGCTTAGGCAGGGATATTGACCGGCAGTTCTTC. The rearrangement joins TRBV7-3 to TRBJ2-1; a possible D gene is TRBD1 (5 bases). Trimming stripped 2 bases from V and 12 bases from J, with 17 bases between. CDR1 SGHTA and CDR2 FQGTGA come from the germline V gene. The CDR3 consists of 14 residues.

This chain links TRBV28 with TRBJ1-1; D gene uncertain. This CDR3 spans 14 amino acids. With 6 bases removed from V and 1 base from J, the gap between germline ends came to 12 bases. CDR1 and CDR2 (germline): MDHEN, SYDVKM. CDR3 coding DNA: TGTGCCAGCAGCCAAGTGACGGGGAACACTGAAGCTTTCTTT. It yields the protein CASSQVTGNTEAFF. Full variable domain (outside the CDR3, taken from reference TRBV28 and TRBJ1-1): DVKVTQSSRYLVKRTGEKVFLECVQDMDHENMFWYRQDPGLGLRLIYFSYDVKMKEKGDIPEGYSVSREKKERFSLILESASTNQTSMYLCASSQVTGNTEAFFGQGTRLTVV.

This clone has only one observation. This sequence joins TRBV2 and TRBJ2-4; 10 nucleotides line up with TRBD1. Germline CDR1 SNHLY, CDR2 FYNNEI. After removal of 2 bases from V and 7 bases from J, the junction contained 8 bases not matched to a gene. There are 16 residues in the CDR3. CDR3 coding DNA: TGTGCCAGCAGTGAAACGGGACAGGGGAACCCTAACATTCAGTACTTC. Translation gives CASSETGQGNPNIQYF.

The chain employs TRBV5-6 and TRBJ1-6, with D unresolved. The germline V gene encodes CDR1 SGHDT and CDR2 YYEEEE. The CDR3 runs to 15 residues. V was shortened by 4 bases and J by 2 bases, with 10 bases between the two germline ends. CDR3 in DNA: TGTGCCAGCAGCCAGCTCGGGGCCTATAATTCACCCCTCCACTTT. It specifies CASSQLGAYNSPLHF.

A note on this clone: A read error may produce the germline difference seen at one junction end. V gene TRBV18 combines with J gene TRBJ2-4; D is undetermined. Looked up from germline, CDR1 is KGHSH and CDR2 is LQKENI. This CDR3 has 9 residues. CDR3 DNA sequence: TGTGCCAGCTCACCAAGCCTTGACTTC. It is translated as CASSPSLDF.

This clone occurred a few times. V and J are TRBV18 and TRBJ1-4; 7 positions match TRBD1. J lost 5 bases, V lost 4 bases, and 10 bases had no gene match. The germline gives CDR1 KGHSH, CDR2 LQKENI. There are 16 residues in the CDR3. The DNA for the CDR3 is TGTGCCAGCTCACGTAACTCCGGGACAGAAAATGAAAAACTGTTTTTT. Its protein product is CASSRNSGTENEKLFF.

The chain has TRBV4-2 and TRBJ1-1, with TRBD1 as a possible D gene (5 bases). This CDR3 contains 15 residues. Trimming removed 1 base at V and 4 bases at J, with 13 bases between. Germline V CDR1 and CDR2: LGHNA, YNFKEQ. The CDR3 DNA is TGTGCCAGCAGCCAAGGGTCAGGGTCGGGCACTGAAGCTTTCTTT. Its protein product is CASSQGSGSGTEAFF.

The chain recombines TRBV7-2 with TRBJ1-6, with D tentatively TRBD1 (5 bases). The CDR3 sequence is 14 residues long. Looked up from germline, CDR1 is SGHTA and CDR2 is FQGNSA. V shed 5 bases and J shed 6 bases, with 11 bases lying between them. The chain's CDR3 is CASSPRQSNSPLHF. Here the CDR3 DNA reads TGTGCCAGCAGCCCGCGACAGAGTAATTCACCCCTCCACTTT.

The chain recombines TRBV9 with TRBJ2-2; D is ambiguous. Germline CDR1 and CDR2: SGDLS and YYNGEE. V lost 0 bases, J lost 2 bases, and 8 bases lay in between. The length of the CDR3 is 15 residues. The CDR3 loop reads CASSVVQLNTGELFF. The CDR3 DNA reads as TGTGCCAGCAGCGTAGTACAGCTTAACACCGGGGAGCTGTTTTTT.

The gene calls are TRBV15 and TRBJ1-3; 7 nucleotides align to TRBD1. The CDR3 is made up of 15 amino acids. From germline, CDR1 is LNHNV and CDR2 YYDKDF (reference sequence). The ends lost 4 bases at V and 4 bases at J; junction bases unmatched: 7. CDR3 sequence: CATSTATGFGNTIYF. Written as DNA, the CDR3 is TGTGCCACCAGCACAGCGACAGGGTTCGGAAACACCATATATTTT.

The J gene is TRBJ1-4, the V gene TRBV5-1; no clear D. This CDR3 comprises 15 residues. The germline gives CDR1 SGHRS, CDR2 YFSETQ. Trimming removed 4 bases from V and 8 bases from J, with 18 bases in between. For the CDR3, the DNA is TGCGCCAGCAGCCCGCGACAAACTTTTACCGAAAAACTGTTTTTT. Its protein is CASSPRQTFTEKLFF.

The V call is TRBV18, the J call TRBJ1-1; D not resolved. V gave up 6 bases and J gave up 1 base, with 12 bases separating them. The CDR3 is 14 residues long. Germline values: CDR1 KGHSH, CDR2 LQKENI. CDR3 in amino acids: CASSPEQANTEAFF. In DNA form, the CDR3 reads TGTGCCAGCTCCCCGGAGCAAGCGAACACTGAAGCTTTCTTT.